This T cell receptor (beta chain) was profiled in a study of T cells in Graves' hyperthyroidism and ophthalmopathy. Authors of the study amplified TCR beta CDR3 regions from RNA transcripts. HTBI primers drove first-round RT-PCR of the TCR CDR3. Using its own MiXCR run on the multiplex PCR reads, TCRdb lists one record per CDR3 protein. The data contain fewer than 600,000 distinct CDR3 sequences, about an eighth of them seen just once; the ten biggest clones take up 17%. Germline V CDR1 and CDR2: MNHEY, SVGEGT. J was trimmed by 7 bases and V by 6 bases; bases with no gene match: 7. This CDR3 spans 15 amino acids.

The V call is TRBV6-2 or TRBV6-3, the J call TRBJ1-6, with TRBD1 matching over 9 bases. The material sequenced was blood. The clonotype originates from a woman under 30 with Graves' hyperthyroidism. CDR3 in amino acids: CASRTRQGGNSPLHF. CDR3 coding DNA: TGTGCCAGCAGAACGAGACAGGGGGGGAATTCACCCCTCCACTTT.